These 6 T cell receptor beta chains were sequenced from one sample in a study of T cell repertoires in cytomegalovirus infection. Their antigens are not known. TCRdb re-derived calls from the reads in MiXCR, one entry per CDR3 protein. In the table there are approximately 990,000 distinct CDR3 sequences, roughly 31% of which are singletons. This material consisted of cultured CD8+ T cells from PBMCs, taken from culture after CMV antigen stimulation. The receptors stem from a human donor in good health (CMV status not recorded). Some clones in this sample may be carry-over from other donors' samples.

This clonotype was detected once. This chain links TRBV12-3 or TRBV12-4 with TRBJ1-3; TRBD1 matches 7 bases. This CDR3 has 14 amino acids. V lost 5 bases to trimming and J lost 4 bases; unmatched junction nucleotides: 5. In nucleotides, the CDR3 is TGTGCCAGCAGTACGACAGGGCAAGGAAACACCATATATTTT. Translating gives CASSTTGQGNTIYF.

The J gene is TRBJ2-7, the V gene TRBV27; D possibly corresponds to TRBD1 (6 bases). Trimming pared 3 bases from V and 3 bases from J, leaving 12 bases between. Germline lookup yields CDR1 MNHEY and CDR2 SMNVEV (reference sequence). The CDR3 consists of 14 residues. This CDR3 reads CASSLTGQNYEQYF. CDR3 DNA sequence: TGTGCCAGCAGTTTGACCGGACAGAACTACGAGCAGTACTTC.

The sample holds a few counts of this clonotype. The chain couples TRBV19 to TRBJ1-1; no clear D gene. The germline V and J ends were trimmed by 8 bases and 1 base, with 14 bases remaining between them. CDR3 length: 14 amino acids. Germline loops: CDR1 LNHDA, CDR2 SQIVND (reference sequence). The CDR3 DNA reads TGTGCCAGTCTCGACTTAGGTTCGAACACTGAAGCTTTCTTT. This codes for CASLDLGSNTEAFF.

A note on this clonotype: Since a much larger clone is just one base distant, this may be a read error. This chain links TRBV7-8 with TRBJ1-2, with unresolved D. V lost 0 bases, J lost 0 bases, and 11 bases lay in between. CDR3 length equals 16 residues. Per the germline V gene, CDR1 is SGHVS and CDR2 is FQNEAQ. This CDR3 is CASSLAVVGPNYGYTF. CDR3 coding DNA: TGTGCCAGCAGCTTAGCTGTTGTAGGGCCTAACTATGGCTACACCTTC.

At least ten counts were recorded for this clonotype. This chain uses TRBV7-2 with TRBJ1-1; D gene uncertain. The CDR3 is 13 amino acids. Trimming removed 6 bases at V and 0 bases at J, with 8 bases between. The V gene's germline CDR1 is SGHTA and CDR2 FQGNSA. CDR3 residues: CASRIRLNTEAFF. DNA for the CDR3: TGTGCCAGCAGGATACGGCTGAACACTGAAGCTTTCTTT.

This clonotype has more than one count but fewer than ten. The chain couples TRBV4-1 to TRBJ2-1; TRBD2 matches at 8 bases. CDR1 is MGHRA, CDR2 YSYEKL, per germline. The CDR3 contains 17 residues. The V gene end was trimmed by 2 bases and the J gene end by 8 bases; junction bases not matched to a gene: 14. The CDR3 region is CASSQRLIGGALDEQFF. DNA for the CDR3: TGCGCCAGCAGCCAACGCCTTATCGGGGGGGCACTCGATGAGCAGTTCTTC.